This T cell receptor (beta chain) originates from a study of shared clonotypes between healthy human individuals. Naive CD8 cells, CD45RO-negative and positively selected for CCR7, excluded terminally differentiated effector memory CD45RA+ cells. The CDR3 has 15 amino acids. Germline-derived CDR1 and CDR2 are SGHTA and FQGTGA. A word on this clone: One junction end does not reproduce the germline sequence, and a read error may be involved.

The method was immunoSEQ multiplex PCR; TCRdb's version includes in-frame clones alone and lacks a portion of them. The table includes around 1,900,000 clones, around 95% detected once. The specimen was naive CD8+ T cells from PBMCs. The receptor was derived from a man between 18 and 35 years old in good health. Some clones in this sample may be carry-over from other donors' samples. The chain uses TRBV7-3 and TRBJ1-1; 7 bases are a match to TRBD1. CDR3 region: CASSLTGDSYTEAFF. As DNA, the CDR3 is TGTGCCAGCAGCCTAACGGGGGACAGCTACACTGAAGCTTTCTTT.